This T cell receptor beta chain was captured in a study of regulatory T cells in long-lasting Graves disease. Study-level information: Duration of antithyroid drug therapy among newly diagnosed Graves' patients was under 3 months. Study observations and caveats: Newly diagnosed Graves' patients had higher TCR diversity than persistent ones.

As for this clonotype: Its antigen is as yet unknown.

With iRepertoire HTBI primers and Arm-PCR of CDR3 regions, TCR beta libraries were built. MiXCR, applied by TCRdb to the multiplex PCR reads, yields one record per CDR3 protein. The sample includes 440,000 or so distinct CDR3 sequences, about 16% of them seen just once. The ends were cut back, 1 base at V and 8 bases at J, with 15 bases in the middle. CDR1 KGHSH and CDR2 LQKENI come from the germline V gene. This CDR3 spans 15 amino acids. Noted time point: newly diagnosed GD, antithyroid drugs for less than 3 months. RNA isolated from PBMCs was used to make the TCR library. A volume of roughly 9.1 milliliters of peripheral blood was collected in EDTA tubes. These sequences were also reported in another study, on T cells in Graves' hyperthyroidism and ophthalmopathy. According to that study: Clinical symptoms, serum thyroxine, TRAb, thyroid ultrasound and orbital computed tomography informed diagnoses.

Sequenced here: peripheral blood mononuclear cells (PBMCs), sampled at new diagnosis, from a patient treated with antithyroid drugs. This clonotype originated in a woman between 25 and 40 years old with Graves disease. The chain couples TRBV18 to TRBJ1-3; D unresolved. Here the CDR3 reads CASSPLISGADTIYF. The CDR3 nucleotides are TGTGCCAGCTCACCACTAATCAGCGGCGCGGACACCATATATTTT.